The rows below give T cell receptor beta chains drawn from one sample of a study of shared clonotypes between healthy human individuals. Profiled with immunoSEQ multiplex PCR; TCRdb holds only in-frame clones, not every one. The table shows about 2.1 million clones, with 93% occurring only once. The sample comprised naive CD8+ T cells from PBMCs. The receptor set was obtained from a man aged 18 to 29 in good health. Some clones in this sample may be carry-over from other donors' samples. The CDR3 runs from the conserved cysteine through the conserved F or W. A D gene is named only where the DNA matches it firmly. Rows give clone size only sometimes, using once, few, many, or a class for an expanded clone.

V gene	J gene	clone size	D gene	CDR3 protein	CDR3 DNA
TRBV27	TRBJ1-1	-	TRBD1	CASSPPGQGFIGAFF	TGTGCCAGCAGTCCTCCGGGACAGGGATTTATTGGAGCTTTCTTT
TRBV10-2	TRBJ2-5	once	-	CASSDAAQETQYF	TGCGCCAGCAGTGACGCAGCCCAAGAGACCCAGTACTTC
TRBV2	TRBJ2-5	-	-	CASSDRLVRETQYF	TGTGCCAGCAGTGATCGGCTTGTAAGAGAGACCCAGTACTTC
TRBV7-9	TRBJ2-1	-	TRBD2	CASSSPAGAGDEQFF	TGTGCCAGCAGCTCCCCCGCGGGAGCAGGAGATGAGCAGTTCTTC
TRBV9	TRBJ2-1	-	-	CASSVQTKLSSYNEQFF	TGTGCCAGCAGCGTACAGACAAAGCTGAGCTCCTACAATGAGCAGTTCTTC
TRBV6-6	TRBJ1-1	-	-	CASSYDQGPNTEAFF	TGTGCCAGCAGTTACGACCAGGGACCGAACACTGAAGCTTTCTTT
TRBV7-8	TRBJ2-5	-	TRBD2	CASSLALAVRIHPQETQYF	TGTGCCAGCAGCTTAGCCCTAGCGGTCAGAATACACCCCCAAGAGACCCAGTACTTC
TRBV2	TRBJ2-7	-	-	CASSWDSKEQYF	TGTGCCAGCAGTTGGGACTCAAAGGAGCAGTACTTC
TRBV11-2	TRBJ2-7	-	TRBD2	CASSPALAGEGSYEQYF	TGTGCCAGCAGCCCCGCACTAGCGGGAGAGGGGTCCTACGAGCAGTACTTC
TRBV7-9	TRBJ1-3	-	-	CASSPNRRTGNTIYF	TGTGCCAGCAGCCCTAATAGGCGGACTGGAAACACCATATATTTT
TRBV27	TRBJ2-7	-	-	CASSFAGAPYEQYF	TGTGCCAGCAGTTTTGCAGGGGCTCCCTACGAGCAGTACTTC
TRBV6-5	TRBJ1-2	-	-	CASSYRGQGPPYGYTF	TGTGCCAGCAGTTACCGAGGCCAGGGTCCCCCCTATGGCTACACCTTC
TRBV27	TRBJ2-1	-	TRBD1	CASSSGTGGHNEQFF	TGTGCCAGCAGTTCGGGGACAGGGGGGCACAATGAGCAGTTCTTC
TRBV9	TRBJ2-7	-	TRBD1	CASSTGETASFLYEQYF	TGTGCCAGCAGCACAGGGGAGACAGCGTCGTTCCTCTACGAGCAGTACTTC
TRBV7-9	TRBJ2-2	few	-	CASSKSNTGELFF	TGTGCCAGCAGCAAATCAAACACCGGGGAGCTGTTTTTT
TRBV11-1	TRBJ2-1	-	TRBD2	CASSHQGGSYNEQFF	TGTGCCAGCAGTCACCAGGGAGGGTCCTACAATGAGCAGTTCTTC
TRBV9	TRBJ2-1	-	-	CASSVRRGPSSYNEQFF	TGTGCCAGCAGCGTCCGGCGGGGCCCAAGCTCCTACAATGAGCAGTTCTTC
TRBV6-5	TRBJ1-1	-	-	CASNDGVNTEAFF	TGTGCCAGCAACGACGGGGTAAACACTGAAGCTTTCTTT
TRBV7-9	TRBJ1-2	-	-	CASSFDTHGPYGYTF	TGTGCCAGCAGCTTCGACACCCACGGCCCCTATGGCTACACCTTC
TRBV11-2	TRBJ2-1	-	TRBD2	CASSSANSGRLYEQFF	TGTGCCAGCAGCTCCGCTAATAGCGGGAGACTATATGAGCAGTTCTTC
TRBV9	TRBJ2-3	-	TRBD2	CASSVEWSGRDTQYF	TGTGCCAGCAGCGTAGAATGGAGCGGGAGAGATACGCAGTATTTT
TRBV7-9	TRBJ2-1	-	TRBD1	CASSKDRDYNEQFF	TGTGCCAGCAGCAAAGACAGGGACTACAATGAGCAGTTCTTC
TRBV28	TRBJ1-5	-	-	CASSLSHFDTGNQPQHF	TGTGCCAGCAGTTTATCCCACTTCGACACCGGCAATCAGCCCCAGCATTTT
TRBV25-1	TRBJ1-5	-	TRBD1	CASSAGSGQYNQPQHF	TGTGCCAGCAGTGCTGGTTCGGGACAGTACAATCAGCCCCAGCATTTT
TRBV4-3	TRBJ1-5	few	-	CASSQDFRLNQPQHF	TGCGCCAGCAGCCAAGATTTCCGACTCAATCAGCCCCAGCATTTT
TRBV6-5	TRBJ2-7	-	TRBD1	CASSPDRAVHEQYF	TGTGCCAGCAGTCCAGACAGGGCGGTCCACGAGCAGTACTTC
TRBV19	TRBJ1-2	-	-	CASSFENYGYTF	TGTGCCAGTAGTTTCGAAAACTATGGCTACACCTTC
TRBV10-3	TRBJ2-3	once	-	CAISEGHPSSTDTQYF	TGTGCCATCAGTGAAGGTCACCCATCTAGCACAGATACGCAGTATTTT
TRBV5-5	TRBJ2-7	-	-	CASSLGLALYEQYF	TGTGCCAGCAGCTTGGGTTTGGCTCTCTACGAGCAGTACTTC
TRBV4-1	TRBJ1-1	-	-	CASSPWGRTEAFF	TGCGCCAGCAGCCCGTGGGGGCGCACTGAAGCTTTCTTT
TRBV7-6	TRBJ2-1	-	TRBD1	CASSYQGQGAGEQFF	TGTGCCAGCAGCTACCAGGGACAGGGGGCTGGTGAGCAGTTCTTC
TRBV6-7	TRBJ2-1	-	TRBD1	CASSYSVPDDRQGRRVGAYNEQFF	TGTGCCAGCAGTTACTCGGTCCCCGACGACAGACAGGGACGCCGAGTGGGGGCCTACAATGAGCAGTTCTTC